This T cell receptor beta chain was identified during a study of CD8+ T cells in alopecia areata. Turning to the study itself: Twice daily, treated patients received 5 to 10 mg of oral tofacitinib. Broader study findings: It was lesional scalp, especially alopecia totalis/universalis, that showed higher clonality than normal scalp. Mouse data revealed clearer TCR sharing than patient data did, a gap possibly tied to HLA.

In this sample, this clone turned up a few times. Antigen specificity is unknown. This CDR3 is 14 amino acids long. Germline CDR1 is MNHEY and CDR2 is SMNVEV (reference sequence). Trimming took off 5 bases at V and 9 bases at J, with 20 bases between the two ends. The authors extracted RNA and reverse transcribed it into cDNA as the sequencing template. Clones were read by immunoSEQ multiplex PCR, and TCRdb kept only the in-frame ones, dropping some. The sample carries 130,000 or so clones, approximately 49% recorded once. The sample was CD8+ T cells sorted from blood, taken at week 0. This receptor was obtained from a human donor with alopecia areata. The chain links TRBV27 to TRBJ2-7, with D perhaps given as TRBD1 or TRBD2 (5 bases each). The CDR3 DNA follows: TGTGCCAGCAGTACGATGGACGGGACCGGTGGGCAGTACTTC. Translation gives CASSTMDGTGGQYF.